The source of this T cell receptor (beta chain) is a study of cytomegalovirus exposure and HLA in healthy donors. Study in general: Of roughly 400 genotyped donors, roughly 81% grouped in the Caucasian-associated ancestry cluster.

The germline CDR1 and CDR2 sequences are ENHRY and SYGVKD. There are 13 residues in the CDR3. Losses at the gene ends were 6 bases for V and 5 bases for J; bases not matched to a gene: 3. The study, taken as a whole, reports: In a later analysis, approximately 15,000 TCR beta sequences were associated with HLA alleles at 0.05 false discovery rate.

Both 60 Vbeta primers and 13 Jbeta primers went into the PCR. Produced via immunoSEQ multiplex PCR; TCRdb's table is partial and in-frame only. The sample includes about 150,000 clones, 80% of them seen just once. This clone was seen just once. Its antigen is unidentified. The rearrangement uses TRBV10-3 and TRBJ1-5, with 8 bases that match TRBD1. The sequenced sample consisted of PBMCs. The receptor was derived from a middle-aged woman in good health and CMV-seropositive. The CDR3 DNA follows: TGTGCCATCAGAGCGACAGGGGATCAGCCCCAGCATTTT. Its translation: CAIRATGDQPQHF.